Sequencing of this T cell receptor beta chain was carried out in a study of blood T cells in healthy people across ages. Study-level findings and limits: Estimates based on one million T cells were treated as lower bounds.

CDR1 MGHRA and CDR2 YSYEKL come from the germline V gene. The CDR3 spans 15 residues. Trimming left V 3 bases short and J 5 bases short, with 16 bases between. Alongside a J-beta primer mix, a sample-barcoded 5' primer served in a second PCR lasting 7 to 11 cycles. TCRdb used MiXCR to reprocess the 5' RACE reads, holding one entry per CDR3 protein. The sample has hundreds of thousands of distinct CDR3 sequences, about 30% seen once. Ten or more counts support this clonotype. Its antigen is unidentified. This rearrangement joins TRBV4-1 to TRBJ2-5; D gene uncertain. Specimen: blood. This TCR was recovered from a woman older than 75 in good health. CDR3 in DNA: TGCGCCAGCAGCCATGGCCGGGCCCCCCGGGAGACCCAGTACTTC. It is translated as CASSHGRAPRETQYF.